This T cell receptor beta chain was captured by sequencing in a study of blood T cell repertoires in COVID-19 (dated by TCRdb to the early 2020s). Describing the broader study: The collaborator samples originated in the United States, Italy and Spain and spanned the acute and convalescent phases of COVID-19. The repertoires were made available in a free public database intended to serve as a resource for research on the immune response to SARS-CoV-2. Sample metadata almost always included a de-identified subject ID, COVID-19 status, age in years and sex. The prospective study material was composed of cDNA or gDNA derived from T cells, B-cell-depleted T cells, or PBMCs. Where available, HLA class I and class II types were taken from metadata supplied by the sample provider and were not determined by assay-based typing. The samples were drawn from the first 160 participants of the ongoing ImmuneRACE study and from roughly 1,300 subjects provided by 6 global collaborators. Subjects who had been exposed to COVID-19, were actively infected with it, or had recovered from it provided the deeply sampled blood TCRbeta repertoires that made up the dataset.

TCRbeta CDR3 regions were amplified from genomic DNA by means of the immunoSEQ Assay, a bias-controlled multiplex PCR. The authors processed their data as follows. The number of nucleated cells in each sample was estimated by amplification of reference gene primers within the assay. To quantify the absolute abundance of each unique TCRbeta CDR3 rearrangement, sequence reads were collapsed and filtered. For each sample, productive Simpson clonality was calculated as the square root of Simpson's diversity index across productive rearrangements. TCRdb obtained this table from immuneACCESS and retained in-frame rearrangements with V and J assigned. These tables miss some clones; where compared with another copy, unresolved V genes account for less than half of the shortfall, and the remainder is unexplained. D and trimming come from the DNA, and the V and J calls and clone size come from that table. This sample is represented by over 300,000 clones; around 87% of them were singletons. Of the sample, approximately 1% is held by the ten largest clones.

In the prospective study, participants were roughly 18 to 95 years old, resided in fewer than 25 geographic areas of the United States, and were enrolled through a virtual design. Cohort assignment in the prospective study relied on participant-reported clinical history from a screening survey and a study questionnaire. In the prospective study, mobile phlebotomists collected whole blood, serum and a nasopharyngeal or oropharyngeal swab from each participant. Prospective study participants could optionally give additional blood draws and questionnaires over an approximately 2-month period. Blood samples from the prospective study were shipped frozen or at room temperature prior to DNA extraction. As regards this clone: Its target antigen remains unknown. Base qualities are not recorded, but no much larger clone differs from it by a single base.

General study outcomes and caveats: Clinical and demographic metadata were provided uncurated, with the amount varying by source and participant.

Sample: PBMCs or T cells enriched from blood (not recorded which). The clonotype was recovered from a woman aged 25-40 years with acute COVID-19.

The nucleotide sequence is given as TGTGCCAGCAGCTACTTAACAGGGGTGGTGGGCACTGAAGCTTTCTTT. Its coded protein is CASSYLTGVVGTEAFF. The rearrangement combines TRBV9 with TRBJ1-1; TRBD1 fits 7 bases in the junction. The CDR3, from cysteine to phenylalanine, totals 16 residues. Only the CDR3 region is kept as DNA, spanning 48 bases read in frame from base 1. Per the germline V gene, SGDLS is the CDR1 and YYNGEE is the CDR2. V lost 4 bases and J lost 4 bases, and the count of bases not matched to a germline gene is 13.